The present entry profiles one T cell receptor (beta chain) with its context. Antigen unknown. This sample is drawn from a study of somatic mutations in cytotoxic T cells in rheumatoid arthritis. On the study more broadly: Patient blood (around 30 ml EDTA) was collected right after diagnosis, preceding any treatment. Study findings and constraints: Of about 62 patients, about eight had a largest CD8+ clone that exceeded 20% of CD8+ cells.

Germline V gives CDR1 LGHNA, CDR2 YNFKEQ. With 0 bases clipped from V and 0 bases from J, the junction kept 11 bases outside the gene matches. This CDR3 has 18 amino acids. Sequenced by immunoSEQ multiplex PCR; TCRdb stores in-frame clones only, minus some. The sample holds some 14,000 clones, roughly 72% seen once. The sequenced material came from CD8+ T cells sorted from blood. The chain is built from TRBV4-2 and TRBJ2-7; 7 nucleotides match TRBD1. The source of this sequence is an adult with rheumatoid arthritis. The CDR3 region has the DNA TGTGCCAGCAGCCAAGATAGCAAGGGGGCCCAGAGCTCCTACGAGCAGTACTTC. This gives the protein CASSQDSKGAQSSYEQYF.